This T cell receptor beta chain was sequenced for a study of T-cell reconstitution after alpha-beta-depleted transplantation in children. This CDR3 is 11 amino acids long. Trimming stripped 8 bases from V and 6 bases from J, with 11 bases between. CDR1 and CDR2 from the germline V gene are SEHNR and FQNEAQ (reference sequence). This clonotype was counted ten times or more. Its antigen is still unknown. The TCRbeta library incorporated unique molecular identifiers. TCRdb fed the PCR reads into MiXCR, producing one record per CDR3 protein. The sample lists 200,000 to 250,000 distinct CDR3 sequences; roughly 8% were seen once. The study, taken as a whole, reports: Roughly two months post-transplant, alpha-beta T cells reportedly originated from several hundred graft clones that had expanded. It was newly produced T cells that mostly accounted for T-cell counts and diversity one year after transplant. Surviving recipient T cells and thymic progenitors produced the high day-60 TCRbeta diversity seen in some patients.

Sample: PBMCs, mostly from graft donor cells, taken 180 days after TCRalphabeta/CD19-depleted stem cell transplant. The TCR sequence derives from a male patient under 18 who had a stem cell transplant for acute lymphoblastic leukemia, so the T cells may come from the graft donor. The V gene is TRBV7-9, the J gene TRBJ2-7; D uncertain. The CDR3 DNA is TGTGCCAGCTCCCGTGGGCCCGAGCAGTACTTC. Translation gives CASSRGPEQYF. Drawing the rest from reference TRBV7-9 and TRBJ2-7, the complete variable domain is DTGVSQNPRHKITKRGQNVTFRCDPISEHNRLYWYRQTLGQGPEFLTYFQNEAQLEKSRLLSDRFSAERPKGSFSTLEIQRTEQGDSAMYLCASSRGPEQYFGPGTRLTVT.